A selection of T cell receptor beta chains follows, all from one sample in a study of human T cells and chemical hapten exposure. TCRdb analysed the RACE reads with MiXCR anew, one entry per CDR3 protein. The profile shows about 120,000 distinct CDR3 sequences, roughly 12% of them singletons. The input for sequencing was whole blood, taken in connection with sensitization to the hapten diphenylcyclopropenone (DPC). These receptor sequences come from a young woman with alopecia areata. Some clones in this sample may be carry-over from other donors' samples. Each CDR3 is given with its conserved first and last residue. Each record gives: clone size, V gene, D gene, CDR3 length, J gene, CDR3 protein, CDR3 DNA. The D gene is left open where the match is weak. Some rows have no size entry. The others give once, few or many, or a class for an expanded clone.

few	TRBV12-3/TRBV12-4	TRBD2	16	TRBJ2-1	CASRGTSFLSYNEQFF	TGTGCCAGCAGGGGGACTAGCTTTTTGTCCTACAATGAGCAGTTCTTC
few	TRBV27	-	14	TRBJ2-5	CASSQAGRKETQYF	TGTGCCAGCAGCCAAGCCGGGAGAAAAGAGACCCAGTACTTC
few	TRBV7-6	TRBD1	14	TRBJ2-1	CASSVDRASNEQFF	TGTGCCAGCAGCGTGGACAGGGCTAGCAATGAGCAGTTCTTC
-	TRBV28	-	12	TRBJ2-7	CASSYGYGEQYF	TGTGCCAGCAGTTACGGGTATGGCGAGCAGTACTTC
few	TRBV28	TRBD1	15	TRBJ2-7	CASRSTRTGHYEQYF	TGTGCCAGCAGATCAACCCGGACAGGGCACTACGAGCAGTACTTC
-	TRBV7-8	TRBD1	13	TRBJ2-1	CASCRDRANEQFF	TGTGCCAGCTGCCGGGACAGGGCCAATGAGCAGTTCTTC
few	TRBV4-3	-	15	TRBJ1-1	CASSQGGDRNTEAFF	TGCGCCAGCAGCCAGGGAGGGGATCGTAACACTGAAGCTTTCTTT
few	TRBV11-3	TRBD1	17	TRBJ2-1	CASSLRSTGTGYNEQFF	TGTGCCAGCAGCTTGAGGAGCACCGGGACAGGCTACAATGAGCAGTTCTTC
few	TRBV11-2	-	12	TRBJ2-2	CASSFGYGELFF	TGTGCCAGCAGCTTCGGCTACGGGGAGCTGTTTTTT
many	TRBV6-6	TRBD2	17	TRBJ2-1	CASSYSNTAGIYNEQFF	TGTGCCAGCAGTTACTCGAATACAGCGGGGATTTACAATGAGCAGTTCTTC
few	TRBV20-1	TRBD2	14	TRBJ2-1	CSAASGGGFIEQFF	TGCAGTGCTGCTAGCGGGGGGGGCTTCATCGAGCAGTTCTTC
many	TRBV7-9	-	16	TRBJ1-6	CASRGEDFVYNSPLHF	TGTGCCAGCAGGGGAGAGGATTTTGTCTATAATTCACCCCTCCACTTT
-	TRBV20-1	-	13	TRBJ2-5	CSASFPIQETQYF	TGCAGTGCTAGTTTCCCAATCCAAGAGACCCAGTACTTC
few	TRBV11-2	-	13	TRBJ2-3	CASSRAYRDTQYF	TGTGCCAGCAGCCGCGCATATCGGGATACGCAGTATTTT
few	TRBV3-1	-	14	TRBJ1-6	CASSLGDGNSPLHF	TGTGCCAGCAGCCTGGGGGACGGGAATTCACCCCTCCACTTT
-	TRBV20-1	TRBD1	19	TRBJ1-5	CSAGGGGQGIGLSNQPQHF	TGCAGTGCTGGCGGAGGGGGACAGGGAATAGGGTTGAGCAATCAGCCCCAGCATTTT
-	TRBV28	TRBD1	13	TRBJ2-1	CASLTGSYNEQFF	TGTGCCAGCCTGACAGGGTCCTACAATGAGCAGTTCTTC
-	TRBV6-6	TRBD1	16	TRBJ1-1	CASSYLTGGSQPEAFF	TGTGCCAGCAGTTACCTGACAGGGGGCTCCCAGCCTGAAGCTTTCTTT
-	TRBV28	-	12	TRBJ2-1	CASSLTDDEQFF	TGTGCCAGCAGCCTGACGGACGATGAGCAGTTCTTC
many	TRBV29-1	-	15	TRBJ2-1	CSVDKDVSTDNEQFF	TGCAGCGTTGACAAGGACGTCTCTACAGACAATGAGCAGTTCTTC
-	TRBV27	-	13	TRBJ2-7	CASSFGRRYEQYF	TGTGCCAGCAGTTTTGGGAGGAGGTACGAGCAGTACTTC
many	TRBV3-1	TRBD2	16	TRBJ2-1	CASSPGLAGAYNEQFF	TGTGCCAGCAGTCCGGGACTAGCGGGGGCCTACAATGAGCAGTTCTTC
few	TRBV21-1	-	19	TRBJ1-5	CASSKINSSNPNSNQPQHF	TGTGCCAGCAGCAAGATAAACTCGTCCAACCCGAATAGCAATCAGCCCCAGCATTTT
-	TRBV19	TRBD1	14	TRBJ1-5	CASSLWTGGQPQHF	TGTGCCAGTAGTCTATGGACAGGGGGTCAGCCCCAGCATTTT
few	TRBV6-2/TRBV6-3	TRBD1	16	TRBJ1-1	CASSYSNPRDRYEAFF	TGTGCCAGCAGTTACTCGAACCCCCGGGACAGATATGAAGCTTTCTTT
few	TRBV14	TRBD1	15	TRBJ1-1	CASSHLDRANTEAFF	TGTGCCAGCAGCCACCTGGACAGGGCAAACACTGAAGCTTTCTTT
few	TRBV7-2	-	12	TRBJ2-3	CASSHRSDTQYF	TGTGCCAGCAGCCACCGATCGGATACGCAGTATTTT
-	TRBV7-2	TRBD1	15	TRBJ2-3	CASSLTGGGTDTQYF	TGTGCCAGCAGCCTGACAGGGGGGGGCACAGATACGCAGTATTTT
-	TRBV28	-	12	TRBJ2-5	CASSGGAETQYF	TGTGCCAGCAGTGGGGGGGCAGAGACCCAGTACTTC